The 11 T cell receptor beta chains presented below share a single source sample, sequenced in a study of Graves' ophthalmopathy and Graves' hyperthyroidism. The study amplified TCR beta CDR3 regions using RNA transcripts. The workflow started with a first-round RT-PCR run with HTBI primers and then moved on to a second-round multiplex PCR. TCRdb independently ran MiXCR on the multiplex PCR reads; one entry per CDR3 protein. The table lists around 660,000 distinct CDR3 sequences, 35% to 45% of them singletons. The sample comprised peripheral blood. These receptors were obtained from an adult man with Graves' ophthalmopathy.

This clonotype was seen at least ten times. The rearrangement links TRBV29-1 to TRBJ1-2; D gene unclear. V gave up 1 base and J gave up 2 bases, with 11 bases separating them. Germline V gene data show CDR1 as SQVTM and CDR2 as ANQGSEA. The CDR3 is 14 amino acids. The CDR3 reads CSVEGAVLNYGYTF. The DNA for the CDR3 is TGCAGCGTTGAAGGGGCGGTACTAAACTATGGCTACACCTTC.

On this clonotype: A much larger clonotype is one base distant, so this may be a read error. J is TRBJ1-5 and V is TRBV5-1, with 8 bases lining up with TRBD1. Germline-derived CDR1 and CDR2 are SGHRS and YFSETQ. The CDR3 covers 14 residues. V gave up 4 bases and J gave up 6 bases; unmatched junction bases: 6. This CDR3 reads CASSPGGIGQPQHF. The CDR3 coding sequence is TGCGCCAGCAGCCCAGGGGGCATTGGTCAGCCCCAGCATTTT.

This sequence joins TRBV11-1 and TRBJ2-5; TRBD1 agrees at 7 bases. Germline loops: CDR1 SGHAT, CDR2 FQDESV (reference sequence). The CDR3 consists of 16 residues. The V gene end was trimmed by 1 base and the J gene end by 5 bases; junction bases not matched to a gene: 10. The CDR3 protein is CASSLVSGTVHETQYF. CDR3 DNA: TGTGCCAGCAGCTTAGTTTCCGGGACAGTCCATGAGACCCAGTACTTC.

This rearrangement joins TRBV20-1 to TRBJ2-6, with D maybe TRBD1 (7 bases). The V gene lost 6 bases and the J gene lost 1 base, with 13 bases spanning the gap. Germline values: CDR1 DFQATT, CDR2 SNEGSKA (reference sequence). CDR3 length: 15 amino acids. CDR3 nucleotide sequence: TGCAGTGCCTTACAGGGGAGGTCTGGGGCCAACGTCCTGACTTTC. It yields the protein CSALQGRSGANVLTF.

The CDR3 protein is CASSRQERETQYF. The CDR3 nucleotides are TGTGCCAGCAGCCGACAGGAGAGGGAGACCCAGTACTTC. The V and J genes are TRBV11-2 and TRBJ2-5; a possible D gene is TRBD1 (6 bases). Germline CDR1 reads SGHAT; CDR2 reads FQNNGV. V dropped 5 bases and J dropped 5 bases, with 12 bases sitting between them. This CDR3 is 13 amino acids long.

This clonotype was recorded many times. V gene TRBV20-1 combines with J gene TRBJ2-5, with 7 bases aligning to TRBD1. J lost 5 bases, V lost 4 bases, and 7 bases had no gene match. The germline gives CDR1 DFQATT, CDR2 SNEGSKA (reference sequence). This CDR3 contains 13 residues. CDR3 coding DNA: TGCAGTGCTACGGACAGGCGGTTCGAGACCCAGTACTTC. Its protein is CSATDRRFETQYF.

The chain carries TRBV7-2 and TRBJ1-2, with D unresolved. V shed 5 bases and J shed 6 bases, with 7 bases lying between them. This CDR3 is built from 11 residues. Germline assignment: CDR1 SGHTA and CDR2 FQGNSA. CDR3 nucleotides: TGTGCCAGCAGCCAAGTTGATGGCTACACCTTC. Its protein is CASSQVDGYTF.

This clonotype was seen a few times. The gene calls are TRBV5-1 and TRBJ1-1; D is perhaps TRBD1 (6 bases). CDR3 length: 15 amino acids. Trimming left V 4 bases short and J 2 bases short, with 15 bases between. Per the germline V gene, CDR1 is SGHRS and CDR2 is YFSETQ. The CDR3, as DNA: TGCGCCAGCAGCCCAACAGGGCCCCTTAACACTGAAGCTTTCTTT. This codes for CASSPTGPLNTEAFF.

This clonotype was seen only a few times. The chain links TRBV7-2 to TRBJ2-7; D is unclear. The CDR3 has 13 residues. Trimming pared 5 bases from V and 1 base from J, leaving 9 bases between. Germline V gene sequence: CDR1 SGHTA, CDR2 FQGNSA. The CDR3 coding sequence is TGTGCCAGCAGCGAGGAGTATTCCTACGAGCAGTACTTC. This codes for CASSEEYSYEQYF. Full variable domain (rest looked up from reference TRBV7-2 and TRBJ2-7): GAGVSQSPSNKVTEKGKDVELRCDPISGHTALYWYRQSLGQGLEFLIYFQGNSAPDKSGLPSDRFSAERTGGSVSTLTIQRTQQEDSAVYLCASSEEYSYEQYFGPGTRLTVT.

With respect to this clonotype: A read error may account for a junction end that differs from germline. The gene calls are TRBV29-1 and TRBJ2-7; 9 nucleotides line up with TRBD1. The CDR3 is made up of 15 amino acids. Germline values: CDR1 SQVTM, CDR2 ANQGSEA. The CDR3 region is CAWRRQGGLGYEQYF. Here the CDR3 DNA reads TGTGCCTGGAGAAGACAGGGGGGTCTAGGGTACGAGCAGTACTTC.

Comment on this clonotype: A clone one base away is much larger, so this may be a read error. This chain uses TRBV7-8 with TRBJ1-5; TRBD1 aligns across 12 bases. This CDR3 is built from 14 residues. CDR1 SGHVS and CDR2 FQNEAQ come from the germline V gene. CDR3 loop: CSSSQGQGAQPQHF. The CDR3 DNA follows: TGTTCCAGCAGCCAGGGACAGGGGGCTCAGCCCCAGCATTTT.